Listed below are T cell receptor beta chains from one sample, sequenced in a study of OX40 agonist ivuxolimab in advanced cancers. Clones were sequenced by immunoSEQ multiplex PCR, and TCRdb holds only the in-frame ones, with some missing. The data show roughly 40,000 clones, around 90% seen once. The material was CD4+ or CD8+ T cells sorted from blood, obtained in a trial of the OX40 agonist ivuxolimab. These receptors were taken from an adult with an advanced solid tumor such as melanoma, head and neck, liver or kidney cancer. Each CDR3 is given with its conserved first and last residue. A D gene is named only where the DNA matches it firmly. The listing skips clone size in some rows; elsewhere it reads once, few, many or a size class.

size: once
V: TRBV28
J: TRBJ2-7
D: TRBD1
CDR3: CASMRQGVYEQYF
DNA: TGTGCCAGCATGAGGCAGGGGGTCTACGAGCAGTACTTC

size: few
V: TRBV9
J: TRBJ1-5
D: TRBD1
CDR3: CASSFGIQGRPQHF
DNA: TGTGCCAGCAGCTTCGGGATACAGGGGCGGCCCCAGCATTTT

size: NA
V: TRBV6-5
J: TRBJ2-3
D: NA
CDR3: CASSPRVTDTQYF
DNA: TGTGCCAGCAGTCCTAGGGTCACAGATACGCAGTATTTT

size: NA
V: TRBV27
J: TRBJ2-2
D: TRBD2
CDR3: CASSRSGLAGGYTGELFF
DNA: TGTGCCAGCAGTCGCTCGGGACTAGCGGGGGGTTACACCGGGGAGCTGTTTTTT

size: NA
V: TRBV5-1
J: TRBJ2-2
D: TRBD1
CDR3: CASSLPGTGSNTGELFF
DNA: TGCGCCAGCAGCTTACCCGGGACAGGATCGAACACCGGGGAGCTGTTTTTT

size: once
V: TRBV11-2
J: TRBJ1-2
D: NA
CDR3: CASSSQGLYYGYTF
DNA: TGTGCCAGCAGCTCTCAGGGGCTCTACTATGGCTACACCTTC

size: NA
V: TRBV19
J: TRBJ2-5
D: NA
CDR3: CASSPADGSEGTQYF
DNA: TGTGCCAGTAGTCCCGCGGACGGCTCGGAAGGGACCCAGTACTTC

size: NA
V: TRBV4-2
J: TRBJ1-5
D: NA
CDR3: CASSQDREERECQPQHF
DNA: TGTGCCAGCAGCCAAGATCGCGAGGAGAGGGAATGCCAGCCCCAGCATTTT

size: NA
V: TRBV5-5
J: TRBJ1-6
D: TRBD1
CDR3: CASSQETGEGDSPLHF
DNA: TGTGCCAGCAGCCAGGAAACAGGGGAAGGTGATTCACCCCTCCACTTT

size: NA
V: TRBV5-4
J: TRBJ1-2
D: NA
CDR3: CASSLEGVYGYTF
DNA: TGTGCCAGCAGCTTGGAGGGGGTCTATGGCTACACCTTC

size: NA
V: TRBV5-1
J: TRBJ2-7
D: NA
CDR3: CASSSAGTGWNEQYF
DNA: TGCGCCAGCAGCTCAGCAGGGACCGGTTGGAACGAGCAGTACTTC

size: NA
V: TRBV4-3
J: TRBJ2-7
D: NA
CDR3: CASSQVLGTYEQYF
DNA: TGCGCCAGCAGCCAAGTCCTCGGGACCTACGAGCAGTACTTC

size: NA
V: TRBV9
J: TRBJ2-1
D: TRBD2
CDR3: CASSPPGLAPYNEQFF
DNA: TGTGCCAGCAGCCCCCCCGGACTAGCACCCTACAATGAGCAGTTCTTC

size: NA
V: TRBV13
J: TRBJ1-3
D: NA
CDR3: CASSLWYSSSGNTIYF
DNA: TGTGCCAGCAGCTTATGGTACAGCAGTTCTGGAAACACCATATATTTT

size: NA
V: TRBV13
J: TRBJ2-1
D: NA
CDR3: CASSPRVAVSSYNEQFF
DNA: TGTGCCAGCAGCCCCAGGGTAGCGGTAAGCTCCTACAATGAGCAGTTCTTC

size: NA
V: TRBV12-5
J: TRBJ2-7
D: NA
CDR3: CASGLSGAYEQYF
DNA: TGTGCTAGTGGTTTGTCCGGGGCCTACGAGCAGTACTTC

size: few
V: TRBV13
J: TRBJ1-4
D: TRBD1
CDR3: CASSLSRDRVREKLFF
DNA: TGTGCCAGCAGCTTAAGCCGGGACAGGGTTCGTGAAAAACTGTTTTTT

size: NA
V: TRBV10-2
J: TRBJ1-2
D: NA
CDR3: CASSESVGAVGWKVHGYTF
DNA: TGCGCCAGCAGTGAGTCGGTTGGGGCTGTGGGCTGGAAGGTACATGGCTACACCTTC

size: NA
V: TRBV6-1
J: TRBJ1-1
D: NA
CDR3: CASRPGLSTEAFF
DNA: TGTGCCAGCAGGCCGGGTTTGAGCACTGAAGCTTTCTTT

size: NA
V: TRBV10-3
J: TRBJ1-4
D: NA
CDR3: CAISSKAATNEKLFF
DNA: TGTGCCATCAGTTCGAAAGCGGCAACTAATGAAAAACTGTTTTTT

size: NA
V: TRBV5-6
J: TRBJ1-4
D: NA
CDR3: CASSFWLEPEKLFF
DNA: TGTGCCAGCAGCTTTTGGCTGGAGCCTGAAAAACTGTTTTTT

size: few
V: TRBV9
J: TRBJ2-7
D: TRBD2
CDR3: CASSVGGRGEQYF
DNA: TGTGCCAGCAGCGTAGGAGGGCGGGGGGAGCAGTACTTC

size: NA
V: TRBV12-5
J: TRBJ2-1
D: NA
CDR3: CASGPRDSNNEQFF
DNA: TGTGCTAGTGGTCCCCGGGACTCTAACAATGAGCAGTTCTTC

size: NA
V: TRBV2
J: TRBJ2-1
D: NA
CDR3: CASSPARGAYNEQFF
DNA: TGTGCCAGCAGCCCCGCCCGAGGGGCTTACAATGAGCAGTTCTTC

size: NA
V: TRBV4-3
J: TRBJ1-3
D: TRBD1
CDR3: CASSQDRTGAGNTIYF
DNA: TGCGCCAGCAGCCAAGATCGGACAGGGGCTGGAAACACCATATATTTT

size: medium-sized
V: TRBV4-1
J: TRBJ1-2
D: TRBD1
CDR3: CASSQVGTGLYGYTF
DNA: TGCGCCAGCAGCCAAGTCGGGACAGGGCTCTATGGCTACACCTTC

size: NA
V: TRBV27
J: TRBJ2-3
D: NA
CDR3: CASSLLGGSTSTDTQYF
DNA: TGTGCCAGCAGTTTACTGGGGGGCAGTACTAGCACAGATACGCAGTATTTT

size: NA
V: TRBV10-3
J: TRBJ1-2
D: NA
CDR3: CAGRDAANYGYTF
DNA: TGTGCCGGGAGGGACGCAGCTAACTATGGCTACACCTTC

size: NA
V: TRBV9
J: TRBJ2-1
D: TRBD2
CDR3: CASSVGGRGGYNEQFF
DNA: TGTGCCAGCAGCGTAGGAGGGCGGGGGGGCTACAATGAGCAGTTCTTC

size: NA
V: TRBV4-2
J: TRBJ2-2
D: NA
CDR3: CASSRKATGELFF
DNA: TGTGCCAGCAGCCGCAAGGCTACCGGGGAGCTGTTTTTT